The present TCR beta chain was sequenced within a study of T cells after yellow fever vaccination. Between the trimmed V and J ends, which lost 1 base and 7 bases, there was a span of 5 bases. This CDR3 has 11 amino acids. In germline, CDR1 is SGHDN, CDR2 FVKESK. TCRdb called the 5' RACE reads again in MiXCR, with one record for every CDR3 protein. The top ten hold approximately 1% of the sample, which has 250,000 or so distinct CDR3 sequences, 6.5% to 7.5% seen once. The rearrangement uses TRBV14 and TRBJ2-7; D call uncertain. The specimen was CD4+ T cells sorted from PBMCs, collected on the day of the yellow fever booster vaccination. The receptor's source is a man aged 30-40 years who received the YFV17D yellow fever vaccine. The CDR3 loop is CASSQGKEQYF. For the CDR3, the DNA is TGTGCCAGCAGCCAAGGGAAAGAGCAGTACTTC.